This TCR beta chain was captured in a study of regulatory T cells in long-lasting Graves disease. Stated time point: newly diagnosed GD, antithyroid drugs for less than 3 months. PBMC RNA was the source of the TCR library. This clonotype was counted ten times or more. Researchers made TCR beta libraries by using iRepertoire HTBI primers and running Arm-PCR on CDR3 regions. TCRdb reprocessed the multiplex PCR reads via MiXCR and lists one record per CDR3 protein. The sample shows hundreds of thousands of distinct CDR3 sequences, 16% of them seen only once. Looked up from germline, CDR1 is SGHRS and CDR2 is YFSETQ. This CDR3 contains 16 residues. The V gene lost 0 bases and the J gene lost 1 base, with 13 bases spanning the gap. The same data also contributed to another study, on T cells in Graves' hyperthyroidism and ophthalmopathy.

The V call is TRBV5-1, the J call TRBJ1-1; no clear D. This receptor was obtained from a man aged 40-55 years with Graves disease. The input for sequencing was peripheral blood mononuclear cells (PBMCs), taken at new diagnosis, from a patient treated with antithyroid drugs. CDR3 nucleotides: TGCGCCAGCAGCTTGGCCCCAGGTGGCGCGAACACTGAAGCTTTCTTT. It encodes CASSLAPGGANTEAFF. Full variable domain (missing parts from reference TRBV5-1 and TRBJ1-1): KAGVTQTPRYLIKTRGQQVTLSCSPISGHRSVSWYQQTPGQGLQFLFEYFSETQRNKGNFPGRFSGRQFSNSRSEMNVSTLELGDSALYLCASSLAPGGANTEAFFGQGTRLTVV.